Following are 25 T cell receptor beta chains from one sample sequenced in a study of CXCR3-negative and CXCR3-positive naive CD8 T cells. Each TRB cDNA library was prepared by 5' RACE (with UMI labels). Reprocessing the 5' RACE reads, TCRdb reports a single entry for every CDR3 protein and omits DNA. The sample table sets out 45,000 to 70,000 distinct CDR3 sequences. The sample taken for sequencing was memory CD8+ T cells from blood. These receptors were taken from a human donor in good health. Some clones in this sample may be carry-over from other donors' samples.

CDR3 amino acids: CASSLTNSFQETQYF. V is TRBV5-6 and J is TRBJ2-5. In germline, CDR1 is SGHDT, CDR2 YYEEEE. The CDR3 length is 15 residues.

This chain uses TRBV27 with TRBJ2-1; TCRdb outputs TRBD1, but without DNA this stays unchecked. CDR3 length: 13 residues. The germline V gene has CDR1 MNHEY and CDR2 SMNVEV (reference sequence). The CDR3: CASGALLNNEQFF.

The J gene is TRBJ1-1, the V gene TRBV5-1. CDR1 and CDR2 (germline): SGHRS, YFSETQ. This CDR3 comprises 14 residues. The CDR3 loop is CASSLDGEEVEAFF.

The chain carries TRBV29-1 and TRBJ1-3. The CDR3 extends over 11 amino acids. The germline CDR1 and CDR2 sequences are SQVTM and ANQGSEA. The chain's CDR3 is CSVIAFNTIYF.

The V gene is TRBV6-2 or TRBV6-3, the J gene TRBJ2-3; there is no DNA to check the TCRdb D call of TRBD1. There are 15 residues in the CDR3. CDR1 and CDR2 (germline): MNHEY, SVGEGT. The CDR3 loop is CASKLGRGHTDTQYF.

The rearrangement joins TRBV15 to TRBJ2-1; checking the TCRdb D call of TRBD2 is not possible without DNA. The CDR3 spans 19 residues. CDR1 and CDR2 (germline): LNHNV, YYDKDF (reference sequence). CDR3: CATTRAGRGLAGVSNEQFF.

The J gene is TRBJ2-7, the V gene TRBV20-1. There are 13 residues in the CDR3. The germline V gene encodes CDR1 DFQATT and CDR2 SNEGSKA (reference sequence). The CDR3 sequence: CSASTGSSYEQYF.

CDR3 loop: CSVEDRGDYGYTF. This sequence joins TRBV29-1 and TRBJ1-2. This CDR3 is built from 13 residues. CDR1 and CDR2 from the germline V gene are SQVTM and ANQGSEA.

V is TRBV4-3 and J is TRBJ2-3; TCRdb proposes TRBD2, but this gene call is untestable without DNA. Germline V gene lookup returns CDR1 LGHNA and CDR2 YSLEER. This CDR3 has 16 residues. CDR3 sequence reads: CASSPRGSGGADTQYF.

This chain uses TRBV7-2 with TRBJ2-1; TCRdb selects TRBD2, and the lack of DNA leaves this call unchecked. This CDR3 has 15 amino acids. The V gene's germline CDR1 is SGHTA and CDR2 FQGNSA. The CDR3 region is CASSGTSGGVGEQFF.

By frequency, this clonotype is large. The chain uses TRBV6-2 or TRBV6-3 and TRBJ2-1. The CDR3 covers 16 residues. The germline V gene has CDR1 MNHEY and CDR2 SVGEGT. The chain's CDR3 is CASSYVGGGSYNEQFF.

The CDR3 sequence: CAIRLPGQGNEQYF. The V gene is TRBV10-3, the J gene TRBJ2-7; absent DNA, TCRdb's TRBD1 call cannot be checked. Germline assignment: CDR1 ENHRY and CDR2 SYGVKD. This CDR3 comprises 14 residues.

This chain links TRBV4-1 with TRBJ1-6. The CDR3 runs 16 residues. Germline CDR1 is MGHRA and CDR2 is YSYEKL. The CDR3 protein is CASSQELGSNNSPLHF.

V gene TRBV20-1 combines with J gene TRBJ2-1; with no DNA, the TCRdb D assignment of TRBD2 cannot be verified. This CDR3 is 13 amino acids long. In germline, CDR1 is DFQATT, CDR2 SNEGSKA (reference sequence). Here the CDR3 reads CSARDPRSNEQFF.

This chain uses TRBV29-1 with TRBJ2-5; TCRdb selects TRBD1, and the lack of DNA leaves this call unchecked. The CDR3 covers 14 residues. Looked up from germline, CDR1 is SQVTM and CDR2 is ANQGSEA. The CDR3 loop is CSVADRRTKETQYF.

The rearrangement uses TRBV12-3 or TRBV12-4 and TRBJ2-7; TCRdb outputs TRBD1, but without DNA this stays unchecked. CDR3 length: 15 residues. This CDR3 reads CASSFTGLTPYEQYF.

The chain couples TRBV28 to TRBJ1-5. CDR1 is MDHEN, CDR2 SYDVKM, per germline. The CDR3 extends over 15 amino acids. CDR3 loop: CASSLFRNSNQPQHF. Filled out from reference TRBV28 and TRBJ1-5, the complete variable domain reads DVKVTQSSRYLVKRTGEKVFLECVQDMDHENMFWYRQDPGLGLRLIYFSYDVKMKEKGDIPEGYSVSREKKERFSLILESASTNQTSMYLCASSLFRNSNQPQHFGDGTRLSIL.

The V gene is TRBV6-5, the J gene TRBJ1-4. The CDR3 sequence is 13 residues long. Germline V CDR1 and CDR2: MNHEY, SVGAGI. Here the CDR3 reads CASRDATNEKLFF.

The chain has TRBV7-2 and TRBJ2-5; no DNA is available, so the TRBD2 call from TCRdb remains unchecked. CDR1 is SGHTA, CDR2 FQGNSA, per germline. CDR3 length: 15 residues. The CDR3 region is CASSRINGPRETQYF.

V usage is TRBV7-9 and J usage is TRBJ1-1; no DNA is available, so the TRBD1 call from TCRdb remains unchecked. The CDR3 runs 18 residues. In germline, CDR1 is SEHNR, CDR2 FQNEAQ (reference sequence). The CDR3 sequence: CASSSSFARGIRNTEAFF.

The V call is TRBV28, the J call TRBJ2-5; without DNA, the TCRdb call of TRBD1 cannot be checked. The CDR3 sequence is 13 residues long. Germline V gives CDR1 MDHEN, CDR2 SYDVKM. The chain's CDR3 is CASSLGQTETQYF.

The chain joins TRBV11-2 to TRBJ1-2; TCRdb lists TRBD1, though no DNA is available to test this call. CDR3 length: 15 amino acids. Germline values: CDR1 SGHAT, CDR2 FQNNGV. CDR3 loop: CASSPGGGSNYGYTF.

The rearrangement uses TRBV7-6 and TRBJ2-1; absent DNA, TCRdb's TRBD1 call cannot be checked. The CDR3 length is 13 residues. In germline, CDR1 is SGHVS, CDR2 FNYEAQ. The CDR3 protein is CASSFSPGSEQFF.

The rearrangement joins TRBV20-1 to TRBJ1-2; TCRdb's D call, TRBD1, is unchecked because there is no DNA. Germline lookup yields CDR1 DFQATT and CDR2 SNEGSKA (reference sequence). CDR3 length equals 13 residues. CDR3 residues: CSARTRLRVGYTF.

The chain combines TRBV7-9 with TRBJ2-7; the TRBD2 assignment by TCRdb is unverifiable without DNA. The CDR3 has 14 amino acids. Germline CDR1 reads SEHNR; CDR2 reads FQNEAQ (reference sequence). The CDR3 spells CASSVPAGAYEQYF.